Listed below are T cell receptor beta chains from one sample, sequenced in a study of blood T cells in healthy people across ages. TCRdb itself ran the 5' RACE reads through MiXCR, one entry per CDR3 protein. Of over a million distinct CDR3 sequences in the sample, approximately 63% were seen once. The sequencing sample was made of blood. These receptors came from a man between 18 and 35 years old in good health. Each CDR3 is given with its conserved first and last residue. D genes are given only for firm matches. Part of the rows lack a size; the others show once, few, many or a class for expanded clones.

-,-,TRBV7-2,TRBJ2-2,TGTGCCAGCAGCTCGTCAGGACCCGGGGAGCTGTTTTTT,CASSSSGPGELFF
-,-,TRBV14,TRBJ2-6,TGTGCCAGCAGGCCTGTTGAGCCCCCTGGGGCCAACGTCCTGACTTTC,CASRPVEPPGANVLTF
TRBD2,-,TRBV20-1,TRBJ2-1,TGCAGTGTAGTAAGCGGGGTGGACAATGAGCAGTTCTTC,CSVVSGVDNEQFF
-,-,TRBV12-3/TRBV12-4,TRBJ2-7,TGTGCCAGCAGTTTAAGGGCCAGGATCGAGCAGTACTTC,CASSLRARIEQYF
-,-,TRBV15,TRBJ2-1,TGTGCCACCAGCAGAGAGCCCAATCGGGGTGAGCAGTTCTTC,CATSREPNRGEQFF
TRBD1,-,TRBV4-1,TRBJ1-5,TGCGCCAGCAGCCAAGATGGCCAGGGGGATTGGCAGCCCCAGCATTTT,CASSQDGQGDWQPQHF
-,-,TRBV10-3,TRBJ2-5,TGTGCCATCAGTGAGATCCCCGCAGAGACCCAGTACTTC,CAISEIPAETQYF
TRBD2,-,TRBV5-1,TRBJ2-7,TGCGCCAGCAGCTTGTCTAGCGGGACGCGGTTTCTGTACGAGCAGTACTTC,CASSLSSGTRFLYEQYF
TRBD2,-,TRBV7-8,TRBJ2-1,TGTGCCAGCAGCTTAGCGGGGGGGAACTACAGTGAGCAGTTCTTC,CASSLAGGNYSEQFF
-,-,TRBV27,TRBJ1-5,TGTGCCAGCAAATCAGGGGTCGGGCAGCCCCAGCATTTT,CASKSGVGQPQHF
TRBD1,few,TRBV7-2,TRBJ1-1,TGTGCCAGCAGCTTAACCGCTCGGACAGGGGGCGAAGCTTTCTTT,CASSLTARTGGEAFF
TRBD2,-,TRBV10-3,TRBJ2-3,TGTGCCATCAGTGAGACCCGTAGCGGCGGGGGAGATACGCAGTATTTT,CAISETRSGGGDTQYF
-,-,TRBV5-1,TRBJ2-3,TGCGCCAGCAGCTTGACTCCGGTAGATACGCAGTATTTT,CASSLTPVDTQYF
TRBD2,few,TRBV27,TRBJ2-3,TGTGCCAGCAGTTTAAAAGCGGGGGGGCATACGCAGTATTTT,CASSLKAGGHTQYF
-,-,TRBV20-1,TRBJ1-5,TGCAGTGCTAGAGGTTTGGGCAGGGTAGGCAATCAGCCCCAGCATTTT,CSARGLGRVGNQPQHF
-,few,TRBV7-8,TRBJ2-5,TGTGCCAGCAACCCCTCAGGGCGCGGAGAGACCCAGTACTTC,CASNPSGRGETQYF